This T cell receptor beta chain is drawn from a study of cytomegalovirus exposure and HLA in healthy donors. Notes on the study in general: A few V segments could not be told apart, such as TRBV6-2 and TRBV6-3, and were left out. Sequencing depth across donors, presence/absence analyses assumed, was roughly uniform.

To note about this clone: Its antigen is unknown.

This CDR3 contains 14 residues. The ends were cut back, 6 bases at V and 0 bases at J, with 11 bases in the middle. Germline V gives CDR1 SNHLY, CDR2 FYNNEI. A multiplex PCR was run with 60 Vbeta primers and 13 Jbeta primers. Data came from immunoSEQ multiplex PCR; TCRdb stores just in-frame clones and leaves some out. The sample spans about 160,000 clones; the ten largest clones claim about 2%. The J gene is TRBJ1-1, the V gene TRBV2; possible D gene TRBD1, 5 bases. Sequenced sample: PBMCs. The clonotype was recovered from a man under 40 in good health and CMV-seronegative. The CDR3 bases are TGTGCCAGCAGGATACAGGTCATGAACACTGAAGCTTTCTTT. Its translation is CASRIQVMNTEAFF.